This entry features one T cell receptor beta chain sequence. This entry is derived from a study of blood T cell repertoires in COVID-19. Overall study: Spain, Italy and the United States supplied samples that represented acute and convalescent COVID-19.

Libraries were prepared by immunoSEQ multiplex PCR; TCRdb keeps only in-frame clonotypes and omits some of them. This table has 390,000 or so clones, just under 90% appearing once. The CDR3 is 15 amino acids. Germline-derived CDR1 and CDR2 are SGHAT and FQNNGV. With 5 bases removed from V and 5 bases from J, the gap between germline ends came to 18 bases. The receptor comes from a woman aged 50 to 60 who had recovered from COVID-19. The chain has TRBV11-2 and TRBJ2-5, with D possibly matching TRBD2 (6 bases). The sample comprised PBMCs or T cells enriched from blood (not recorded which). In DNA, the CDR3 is TGTGCCAGCAGCCAGGGAGGCAGGGTAGGCGAGACCCAGTACTTC. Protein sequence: CASSQGGRVGETQYF.